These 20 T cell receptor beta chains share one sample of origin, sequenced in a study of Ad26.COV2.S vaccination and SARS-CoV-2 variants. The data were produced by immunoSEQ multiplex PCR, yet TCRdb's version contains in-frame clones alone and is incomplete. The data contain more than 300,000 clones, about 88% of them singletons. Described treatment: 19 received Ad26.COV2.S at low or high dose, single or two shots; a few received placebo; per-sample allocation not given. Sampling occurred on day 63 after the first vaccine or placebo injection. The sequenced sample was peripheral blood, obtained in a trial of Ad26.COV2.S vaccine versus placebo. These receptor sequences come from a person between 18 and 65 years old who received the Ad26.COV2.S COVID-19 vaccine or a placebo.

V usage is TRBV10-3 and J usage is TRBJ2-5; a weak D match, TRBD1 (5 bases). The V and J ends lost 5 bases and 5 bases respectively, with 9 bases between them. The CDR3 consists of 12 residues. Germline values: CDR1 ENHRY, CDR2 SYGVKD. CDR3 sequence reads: CAISIGDETQYF. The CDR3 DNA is TGTGCCATCAGTATAGGGGATGAGACCCAGTACTTC.

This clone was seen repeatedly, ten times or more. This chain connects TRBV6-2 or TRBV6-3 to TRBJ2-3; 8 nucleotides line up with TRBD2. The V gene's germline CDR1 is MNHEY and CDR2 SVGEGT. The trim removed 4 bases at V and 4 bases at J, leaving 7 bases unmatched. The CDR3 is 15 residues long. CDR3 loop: CASSFFGGGSDTQYF. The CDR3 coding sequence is TGTGCCAGCAGTTTTTTCGGGGGGGGGTCAGATACGCAGTATTTT.

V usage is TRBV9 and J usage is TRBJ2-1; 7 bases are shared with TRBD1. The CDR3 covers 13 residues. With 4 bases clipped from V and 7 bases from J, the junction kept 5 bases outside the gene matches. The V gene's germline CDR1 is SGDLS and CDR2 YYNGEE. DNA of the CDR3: TGTGCCAGCAGCATCTCGACAGGGAATGAGCAGTTCTTC. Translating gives CASSISTGNEQFF.

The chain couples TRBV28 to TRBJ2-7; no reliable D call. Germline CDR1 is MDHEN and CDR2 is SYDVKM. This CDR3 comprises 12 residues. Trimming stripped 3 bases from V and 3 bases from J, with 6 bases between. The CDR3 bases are TGTGCCAGCAGTTTGTACGGCTACGAGCAGTACTTC. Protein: CASSLYGYEQYF.

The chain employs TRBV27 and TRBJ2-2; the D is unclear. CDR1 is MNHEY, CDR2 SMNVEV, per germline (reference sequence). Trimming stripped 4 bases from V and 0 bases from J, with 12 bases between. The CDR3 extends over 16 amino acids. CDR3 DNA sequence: TGTGCCAGCAGTTCCAGATATTCGGCGAACACCGGGGAGCTGTTTTTT. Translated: CASSSRYSANTGELFF.

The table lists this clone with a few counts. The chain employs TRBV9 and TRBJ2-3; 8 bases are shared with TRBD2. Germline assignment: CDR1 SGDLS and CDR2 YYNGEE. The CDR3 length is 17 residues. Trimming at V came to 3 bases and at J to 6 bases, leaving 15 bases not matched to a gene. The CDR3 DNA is TGTGCCAGCAGCGGAGGGAGCGGGAGTGGCAGAAGGGATACGCAGTATTTT. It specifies CASSGGSGSGRRDTQYF. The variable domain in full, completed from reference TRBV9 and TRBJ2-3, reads DSGVTQTPKHLITATGQRVTLRCSPRSGDLSVYWYQQSLDQGLQFLIQYYNGEERAKGNILERFSAQQFPDLHSELNLSSLELGDSALYFCASSGGSGSGRRDTQYFGPGTRLTVL.

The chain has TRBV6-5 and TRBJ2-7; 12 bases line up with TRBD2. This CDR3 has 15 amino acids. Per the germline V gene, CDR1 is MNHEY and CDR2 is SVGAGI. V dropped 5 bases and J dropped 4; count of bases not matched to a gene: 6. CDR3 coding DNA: TGTGCCAGCAGTCCCGGACTAGCGGGGTTATACGAGCAGTACTTC. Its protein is CASSPGLAGLYEQYF.

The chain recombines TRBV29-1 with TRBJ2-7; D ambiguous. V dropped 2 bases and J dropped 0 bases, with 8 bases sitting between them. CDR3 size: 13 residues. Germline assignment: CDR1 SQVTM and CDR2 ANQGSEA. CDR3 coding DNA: TGCAGCGTTGAACAGGAACACTCCTACGAGCAGTACTTC. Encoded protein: CSVEQEHSYEQYF.

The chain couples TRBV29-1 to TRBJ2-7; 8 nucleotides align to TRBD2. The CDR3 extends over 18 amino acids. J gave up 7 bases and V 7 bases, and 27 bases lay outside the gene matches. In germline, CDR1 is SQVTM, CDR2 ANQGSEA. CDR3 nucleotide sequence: TGCAGCGCTGAGACGCGGGATTTCAGTCGAGCGGGAGTGCGGGAGCAGTACTTC. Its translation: CSAETRDFSRAGVREQYF.

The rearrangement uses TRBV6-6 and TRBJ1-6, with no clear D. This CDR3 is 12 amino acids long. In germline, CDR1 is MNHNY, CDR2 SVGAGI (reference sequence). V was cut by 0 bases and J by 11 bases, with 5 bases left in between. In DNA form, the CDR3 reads TGTGCCAGCAGTTACTCGTCGCCACCCCTCCACTTT. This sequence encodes CASSYSSPPLHF.

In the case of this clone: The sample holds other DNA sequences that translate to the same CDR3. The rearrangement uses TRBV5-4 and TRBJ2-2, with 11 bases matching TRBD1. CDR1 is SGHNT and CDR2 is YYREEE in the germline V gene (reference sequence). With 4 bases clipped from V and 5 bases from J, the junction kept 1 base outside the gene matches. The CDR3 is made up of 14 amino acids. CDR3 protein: CASSGDRGTGELFF. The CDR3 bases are TGTGCCAGCAGCGGGGACAGGGGGACCGGGGAGCTGTTTTTT.

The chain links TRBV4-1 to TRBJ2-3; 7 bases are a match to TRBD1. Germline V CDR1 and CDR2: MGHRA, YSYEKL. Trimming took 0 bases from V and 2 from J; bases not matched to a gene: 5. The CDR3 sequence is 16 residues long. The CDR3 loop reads CASSQDRGGPTDTQYF. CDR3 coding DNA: TGCGCCAGCAGCCAAGATAGAGGGGGCCCCACAGATACGCAGTATTTT.

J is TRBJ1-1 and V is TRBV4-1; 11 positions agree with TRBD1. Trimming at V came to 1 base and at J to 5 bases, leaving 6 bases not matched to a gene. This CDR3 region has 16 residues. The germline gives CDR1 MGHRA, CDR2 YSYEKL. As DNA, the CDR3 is TGCGCCAGCAGCCAAGGTGCCGGGACAGGGGGTACTGAAGCTTTCTTT. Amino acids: CASSQGAGTGGTEAFF.

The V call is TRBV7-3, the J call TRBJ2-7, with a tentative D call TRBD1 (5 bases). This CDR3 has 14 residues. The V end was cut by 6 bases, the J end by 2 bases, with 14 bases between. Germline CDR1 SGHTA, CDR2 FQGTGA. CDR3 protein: CASSQGSGTYEQYF. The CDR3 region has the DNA TGTGCCAGCAGTCAGGGAAGTGGCACCTACGAGCAGTACTTC.

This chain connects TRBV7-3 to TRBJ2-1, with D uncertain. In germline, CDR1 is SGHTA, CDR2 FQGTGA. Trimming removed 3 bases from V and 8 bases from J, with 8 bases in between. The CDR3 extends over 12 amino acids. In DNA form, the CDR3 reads TGTGCCAGCAGCTTTAAGTCCCATGAGCAGTTCTTC. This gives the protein CASSFKSHEQFF.

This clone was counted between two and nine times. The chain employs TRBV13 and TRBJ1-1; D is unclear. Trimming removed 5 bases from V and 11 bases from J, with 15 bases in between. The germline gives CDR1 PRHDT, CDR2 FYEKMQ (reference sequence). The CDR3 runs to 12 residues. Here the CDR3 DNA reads TGTGCCAGCAGCCCCGCTGGTAGGGTCGCTTTCTTT. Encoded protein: CASSPAGRVAFF.

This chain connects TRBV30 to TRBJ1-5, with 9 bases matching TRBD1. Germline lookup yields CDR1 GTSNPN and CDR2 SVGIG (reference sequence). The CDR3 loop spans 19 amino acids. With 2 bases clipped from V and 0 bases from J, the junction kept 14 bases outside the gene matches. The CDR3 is CAWSTTTGGIFSSNQPQHF. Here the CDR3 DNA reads TGTGCCTGGAGTACAACGACAGGGGGGATATTCTCTAGCAATCAGCCCCAGCATTTT.

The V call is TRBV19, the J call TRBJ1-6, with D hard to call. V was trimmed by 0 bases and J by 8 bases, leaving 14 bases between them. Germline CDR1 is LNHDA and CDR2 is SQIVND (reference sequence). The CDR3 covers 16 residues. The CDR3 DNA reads TGTGCCAGTAGTATAGAAAGTGTGACCATGGATTCACCCCTCCACTTT. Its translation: CASSIESVTMDSPLHF.

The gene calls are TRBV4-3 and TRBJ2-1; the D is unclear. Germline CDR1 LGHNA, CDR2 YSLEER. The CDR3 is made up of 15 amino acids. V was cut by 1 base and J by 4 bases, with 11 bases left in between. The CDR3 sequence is CASSQVKIGYNEQFF. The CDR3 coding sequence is TGCGCCAGCAGCCAAGTCAAGATCGGGTACAATGAGCAGTTCTTC.

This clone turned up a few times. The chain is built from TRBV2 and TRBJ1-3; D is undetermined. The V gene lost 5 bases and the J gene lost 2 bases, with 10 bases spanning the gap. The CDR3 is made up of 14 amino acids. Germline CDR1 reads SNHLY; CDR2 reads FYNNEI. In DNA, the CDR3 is TGTGCCAGCAGTTTTTTGGGGACTGGAAACACCATATATTTT. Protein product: CASSFLGTGNTIYF.